The next 14 T cell receptor beta chains were all read from a single sample in a study of blood T cell repertoires in COVID-19. Sequencing was performed with immunoSEQ multiplex PCR; in TCRdb, only in-frame clones are kept and a portion is missing. The sample yields about 46,000 clones, 90% seen once. The sequencing sample was made of peripheral blood. These receptors were obtained from a man between 65 and 85 years old with active COVID-19.

The chain uses TRBV4-1 and TRBJ1-4; 10 bases match TRBD1. CDR3 length: 15 residues. V lost 4 bases and J lost 5; bases outside the gene matches: 4. Germline V gene sequence: CDR1 MGHRA, CDR2 YSYEKL. This chain's CDR3 is CASSPRDRGNEKLFF. CDR3 DNA: TGCGCCAGCAGCCCCCGGGACAGGGGAAATGAAAAACTGTTTTTT.

The CDR3 region has the DNA TGTGCCAGCAGTGGACGGTGGGGAGGAGAGACCCAGTACTTC. It is translated as CASSGRWGGETQYF. The J gene is TRBJ2-5, the V gene TRBV6-2 or TRBV6-3, with D possibly matching TRBD2 (6 bases). The germline gives CDR1 MNHEY, CDR2 SVGEGT. Between the trimmed V and J ends, which lost 5 bases and 4 bases, there was a span of 14 bases. This CDR3 has 14 residues.

V usage is TRBV7-9 and J usage is TRBJ1-2, with D possibly being TRBD1 (6 bases). This CDR3 comprises 14 residues. Looked up from germline, CDR1 is SEHNR and CDR2 is FQNEAQ (reference sequence). The ends were cut back, 2 bases at V and 3 bases at J, with 10 bases in the middle. DNA of the CDR3: TGTGCCAGCAGCTTACGGGGGGCGGACTATGGCTACACCTTC. Encoded protein: CASSLRGADYGYTF.

This chain links TRBV7-2 with TRBJ1-2; 12 bases align to TRBD1. Germline CDR1 SGHTA, CDR2 FQGNSA. This CDR3 comprises 14 residues. The V gene end was trimmed by 5 bases and the J gene end by 6 bases; junction bases not matched to a gene: 4. As DNA, the CDR3 is TGTGCCAGCAGCAGAAGGGACAGGGGGCATGGCTACACCTTC. This translates into CASSRRDRGHGYTF.

This rearrangement joins TRBV4-1 to TRBJ2-1; 9 bases map to TRBD2. The CDR3 runs 18 residues. Trimming cost V 1 base and J 0 bases; bases outside gene matches: 7. The germline CDR1 and CDR2 sequences are MGHRA and YSYEKL. Written as DNA, the CDR3 is TGCGCCAGCAGCCAAGGACTAGCGGAAAAGAGCTCCTACAATGAGCAGTTCTTC. Translation: CASSQGLAEKSSYNEQFF.

V and J are TRBV4-1 and TRBJ1-4; 7 positions agree with TRBD1. V gave up 1 base and J gave up 0 bases; unmatched junction bases: 2. The CDR3 spans 16 residues. Germline loops: CDR1 MGHRA, CDR2 YSYEKL. CDR3 coding DNA: TGCGCCAGCAGCCAAGGACAGGGAACAACTAATGAAAAACTGTTTTTT. Translation: CASSQGQGTTNEKLFF.

This clone was seen more than once but under ten times. The chain links TRBV4-1 to TRBJ1-2, with 8 bases matching TRBD1. The CDR3 has 13 amino acids. Germline trimming cut 6 bases from V and 3 bases from J; bases unmatched to any gene: 3. The germline V gene encodes CDR1 MGHRA and CDR2 YSYEKL. Here the CDR3 reads CASSGQGYYGYTF. Here the CDR3 DNA reads TGCGCCAGCAGTGGACAGGGCTACTATGGCTACACCTTC.

This clone was observed once. The CDR3 is CASRAGSPWTQYF. In DNA, the CDR3 is TGTGCCAGCAGGGCCGGGAGCCCGTGGACCCAGTACTTC. V and J are TRBV2 and TRBJ2-5; TRBD2 is a possible D gene (6 bases). Germline assignment: CDR1 SNHLY and CDR2 FYNNEI. V lost 6 bases and J 7 bases, leaving 15 bases between the germline ends. The CDR3 has 13 amino acids.

J is TRBJ2-2 and V is TRBV5-6; TRBD1 might be the D (5 bases). Germline V lookup: CDR1 SGHDT, CDR2 YYEEEE. CDR3 length equals 17 residues. V lost 4 bases to trimming and J lost 0 bases, with 16 bases between them. The CDR3 nucleotides are TGTGCCAGCAGCCCAAGTTACAGGTATTCGAACACCGGGGAGCTGTTTTTT. Its protein is CASSPSYRYSNTGELFF.

This chain uses TRBV30 with TRBJ1-3; 9 bases align to TRBD1. The germline V gene has CDR1 GTSNPN and CDR2 SVGIG (reference sequence). The CDR3 is made up of 14 amino acids. Losses at the gene ends were 0 bases for V and 9 bases for J; bases not matched to a gene: 6. The CDR3 sequence: CAWSVGTGTSTIYF. As DNA, the CDR3 is TGTGCCTGGAGTGTCGGGACAGGGACGAGCACCATATATTTT.

The CDR3 reads CASSVRSSYNEQFF. The CDR3 DNA reads TGTGCCAGCAGTGTTAGGAGCTCCTACAATGAGCAGTTCTTC. This sequence joins TRBV6-4 and TRBJ2-1; D remains ambiguous. Germline loops: CDR1 MRHNA, CDR2 SNTAGT. The CDR3 runs 14 residues. Trimming took off 4 bases at V and 0 bases at J, with 7 bases between the two ends.

This rearrangement joins TRBV5-1 to TRBJ2-1, with 10 bases lining up with TRBD2. The CDR3 extends over 12 amino acids. The germline gives CDR1 SGHRS, CDR2 YFSETQ. V trimming: 4 bases; J trimming: 10 bases; junction bases outside the gene matches: 2. DNA of the CDR3: TGCGCCAGCAGCGTAGCGGGGGGAGAGCAGTTCTTC. This codes for CASSVAGGEQFF.

CDR3: CSVLTGGGNTIYF. For the CDR3, the DNA is TGCAGCGTTCTGACAGGGGGTGGAAACACCATATATTTT. The V call is TRBV29-1, the J call TRBJ1-3; 9 bases match TRBD1. Looked up from germline, CDR1 is SQVTM and CDR2 is ANQGSEA. The CDR3 spans 13 residues. Trimming cost V 5 bases and J 3 bases; bases outside gene matches: 2.

V is TRBV28 and J is TRBJ2-7; possible D gene TRBD2, 6 bases. V was shortened by 7 bases and J by 2 bases, with 12 bases between the two germline ends. Germline V gives CDR1 MDHEN, CDR2 SYDVKM. There are 13 residues in the CDR3. The CDR3 DNA sequence: TGTGCCAGCAAGGGAGGTGGCCCCTACGAGCAGTACTTC. Translation gives CASKGGGPYEQYF.